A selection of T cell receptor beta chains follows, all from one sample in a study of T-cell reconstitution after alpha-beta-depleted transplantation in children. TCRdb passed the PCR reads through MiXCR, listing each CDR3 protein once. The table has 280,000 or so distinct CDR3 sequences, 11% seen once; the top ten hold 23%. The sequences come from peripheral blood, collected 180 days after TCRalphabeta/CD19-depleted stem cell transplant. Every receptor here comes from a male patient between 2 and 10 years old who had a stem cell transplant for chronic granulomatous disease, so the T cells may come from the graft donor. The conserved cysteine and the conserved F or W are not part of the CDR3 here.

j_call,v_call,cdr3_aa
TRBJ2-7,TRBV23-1,ASSPRTGGCSYEQY
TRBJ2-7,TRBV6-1,ASNYPGGSSYEQY
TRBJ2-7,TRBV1,TSSQDRGIALSEQY
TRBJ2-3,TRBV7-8,ASSFPIATSTDTQY
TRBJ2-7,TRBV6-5,ASSYTPSLAGVEQY
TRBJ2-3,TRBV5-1,ASSLLLRRGGTQY
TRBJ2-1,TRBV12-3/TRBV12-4,ASSQTSGRALDNEQF
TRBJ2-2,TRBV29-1,SVVGSGAGELF
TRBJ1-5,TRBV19,ASSEDRGVNQPQH
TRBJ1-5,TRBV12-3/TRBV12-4,ASTETGTGGIRSNQPQH
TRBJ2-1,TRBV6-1,ASRLTTSGSYEQF
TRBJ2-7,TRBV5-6,ASRPGQVSYEQY
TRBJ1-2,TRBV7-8,ASSSPPGGLGGYT
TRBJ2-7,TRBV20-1,SASGTRSPYEQY
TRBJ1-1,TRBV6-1,ASSEWGEVPEAF
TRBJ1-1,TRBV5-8,ASSVNRVSYSEAF
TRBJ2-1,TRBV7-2,ASSLVGGAENEQF
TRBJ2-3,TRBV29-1,SVDTGGLDTQY
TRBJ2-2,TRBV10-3,AISLGTGELF
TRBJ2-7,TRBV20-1,SARDLEGSYEQY
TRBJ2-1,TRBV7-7,ASSRKRTDRAWYNEQF
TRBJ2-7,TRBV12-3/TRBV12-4,ASSPFTGESYEQY
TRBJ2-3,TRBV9,ASKGLRCAEQTDTQY
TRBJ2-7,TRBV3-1,ASSDGWSPYEQY
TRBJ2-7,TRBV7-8,ASSLAGTRTYEQY
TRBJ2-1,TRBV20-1,STTGTSGRGDEQF
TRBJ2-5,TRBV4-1,ASSQDYGSSTETQY
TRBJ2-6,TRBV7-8,ASSLMATPSSGANVLT
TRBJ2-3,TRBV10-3,AISYSSGRATDTQY
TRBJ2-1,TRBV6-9,ASRGQGREQF
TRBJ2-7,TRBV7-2,ASSALAGGGSYEQY
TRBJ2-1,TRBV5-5,ASESRIQGTEQF
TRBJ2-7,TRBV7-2,ASSSEPSYEQY
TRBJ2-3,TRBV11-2,ASSLDPPGGGWTDTQY
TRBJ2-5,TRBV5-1,ASSSTVWRVGETQY
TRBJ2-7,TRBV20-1,SARDRGPYEQY
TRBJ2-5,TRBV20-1,SATDRGNQETQY
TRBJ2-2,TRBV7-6,ASSLASGSTGELF
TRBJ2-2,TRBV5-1,ASSLETARSGELF